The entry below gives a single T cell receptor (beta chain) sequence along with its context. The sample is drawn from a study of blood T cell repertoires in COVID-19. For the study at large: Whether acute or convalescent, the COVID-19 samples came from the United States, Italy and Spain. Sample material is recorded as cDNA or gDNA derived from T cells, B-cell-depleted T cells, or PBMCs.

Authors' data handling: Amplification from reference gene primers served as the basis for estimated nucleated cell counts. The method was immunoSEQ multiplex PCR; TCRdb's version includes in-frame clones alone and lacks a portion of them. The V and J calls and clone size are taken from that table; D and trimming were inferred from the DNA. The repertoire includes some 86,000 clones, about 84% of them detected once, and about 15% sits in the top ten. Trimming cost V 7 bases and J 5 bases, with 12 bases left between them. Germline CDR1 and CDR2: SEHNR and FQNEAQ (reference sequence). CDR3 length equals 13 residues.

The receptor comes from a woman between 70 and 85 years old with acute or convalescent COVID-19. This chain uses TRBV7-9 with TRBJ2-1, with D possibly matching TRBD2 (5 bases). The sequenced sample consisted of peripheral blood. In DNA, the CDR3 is TGTGCCAGCACTTGGACCGGGGACAATGAGCAGTTCTTC. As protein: CASTWTGDNEQFF.